These 9 T cell receptor beta chains originate from one sample sequenced in a study of T cell responses to AZD1222 COVID-19 vaccine. Sequencing was performed with immunoSEQ multiplex PCR; in TCRdb, only in-frame clones are kept and a portion is missing. The repertoire holds fewer than 85,000 clones, approximately 90% seen once, with around 19% in the top ten. The sample was peripheral blood, taken on day 0 of AZD1222 vaccination. The source of these receptors is an adult in good health.

The chain carries TRBV13 and TRBJ1-1, with 9 bases lining up with TRBD1. Trimming took 0 bases from V and 0 from J; bases not matched to a gene: 8. The CDR3 length is 18 residues. Germline V gives CDR1 PRHDT, CDR2 FYEKMQ (reference sequence). For the CDR3, the DNA is TGTGCCAGCAGCTTAGGCCATGGACAGGGGTACATGAACACTGAAGCTTTCTTT. Translated, it gives CASSLGHGQGYMNTEAFF.

V usage is TRBV20-1 and J usage is TRBJ1-2; D not resolved. The V end was cut by 3 bases, the J end by 4 bases, with 9 bases between. The V gene's germline CDR1 is DFQATT and CDR2 SNEGSKA (reference sequence). CDR3 length: 12 residues. The CDR3 here is CSASIGSYGYTF. CDR3 coding DNA: TGCAGTGCTAGTATCGGAAGCTATGGCTACACCTTC.

The CDR3, as DNA: TGCGCCAGCTGGGCGGGAGACTACAATGAGCAGTTCTTC. It translates to CASWAGDYNEQFF. J is TRBJ2-1 and V is TRBV5-1; TRBD2 matches at 7 bases. After removal of 7 bases from V and 3 bases from J, the junction contained 4 bases not matched to a gene. The CDR3 runs to 13 residues. CDR1 is SGHRS, CDR2 YFSETQ, per germline.

V gene TRBV28 combines with J gene TRBJ2-7; no definite D call. The CDR3 is made up of 14 amino acids. Germline values: CDR1 MDHEN, CDR2 SYDVKM. V lost 4 bases, J lost 4 bases, and 14 bases lay in between. CDR3: CASSSHGGSYEQYF. DNA of the CDR3: TGTGCCAGCAGTTCCCATGGCGGCTCTTACGAGCAGTACTTC. The complete variable domain, with remaining parts taken from reference TRBV28 and TRBJ2-7, reads DVKVTQSSRYLVKRTGEKVFLECVQDMDHENMFWYRQDPGLGLRLIYFSYDVKMKEKGDIPEGYSVSREKKERFSLILESASTNQTSMYLCASSSHGGSYEQYFGPGTRLTVT.

The chain employs TRBV2 and TRBJ2-3, with D perhaps assigned TRBD1 or TRBD2 (6 bases each). V shed 4 bases and J shed 1 base, with 9 bases lying between them. Germline V CDR1 and CDR2: SNHLY, FYNNEI. The CDR3 runs to 14 residues. The CDR3 reads CASSAGAGTDTQYF. CDR3 nucleotide sequence: TGTGCCAGCAGTGCGGGGGCCGGCACAGATACGCAGTATTTT.

The chain employs TRBV2 and TRBJ1-3, with 7 positions matching TRBD1. This CDR3 has 15 amino acids. Per the germline V gene, CDR1 is SNHLY and CDR2 is FYNNEI. V lost 3 bases, J lost 8 bases, and 10 bases stayed unmatched. The CDR3 is CASSEFDRAVDTIYF. DNA for the CDR3: TGTGCCAGCAGTGAGTTCGACAGGGCTGTGGACACCATATATTTT.

To note about this clone: A junction end diverges from the germline sequence, so it may reflect a read error. The rearrangement joins TRBV7-7 to TRBJ1-1; D gene ambiguous. CDR1 is SSHAT and CDR2 is FNYEAQ in the germline V gene (reference sequence). CDR3 size: 13 residues. CDR3 sequence: CASSREWGTEAFF. Written as DNA, the CDR3 is TGTGCTAGCAGTCGGGAATGGGGCACTGAAGCTTTCTTT.

The rearrangement uses TRBV2 and TRBJ2-3, with D maybe TRBD2 (6 bases). V was trimmed by 5 bases and J by 3 bases, leaving 15 bases between them. CDR1 is SNHLY, CDR2 FYNNEI, per germline. The CDR3 is made up of 15 amino acids. The CDR3 here is CASSSGVSSTDTQYF. The CDR3 bases are TGTGCCAGCAGTTCGGGGGTCAGCTCGACAGATACGCAGTATTTT. Full variable domain (remainder filled in from reference TRBV2 and TRBJ2-3): EPEVTQTPSHQVTQMGQEVILRCVPISNHLYFYWYRQILGQKVEFLVSFYNNEISEKSEIFDDQFSVERPDGSNFTLKIRSTKLEDSAMYFCASSSGVSSTDTQYFGPGTRLTVL.

The chain employs TRBV6-5 and TRBJ2-7; 7 bases map to TRBD1. Per germline, CDR1 MNHEY and CDR2 SVGAGI. The CDR3 contains 12 residues. Trimming cost V 5 bases and J 7 bases; bases outside gene matches: 5. The CDR3 DNA sequence: TGTGCCAGCAGTCCGACAGGGCTGGAGCAGTACTTC. It is translated as CASSPTGLEQYF.